A selection of T cell receptor beta chains follows, all from one sample in a study of PD-L1 blockade in urothelial cancer. Using immunoSEQ multiplex PCR, the repertoire was profiled, and TCRdb retains in-frame clones only, with some absent. This repertoire shows around 40,000 clones, approximately 84% found once; its top ten account for about 2.5%. Source: PBMCs, taken around atezolizumab (anti-PD-L1) treatment. These receptors all come from an older man with urothelial cancer. CDR3s leave out the opening cysteine and the closing phenylalanine or tryptophan. Clone size is given for some rows only: seen once, a few or many times, or a class if the clone is expanded.

J: TRBJ2-5; V: TRBV5-4; size: -; CDR3: ASSFGGDQETQY
J: TRBJ2-7; V: TRBV4-1; size: -; CDR3: ASSPASVGREQY
J: TRBJ2-3; V: TRBV4-1; size: -; CDR3: ASSQGTGQGKPRRY
J: TRBJ2-7; V: TRBV21-1; size: few; CDR3: ASSPRTSGRYEQY
J: TRBJ2-7; V: TRBV27; size: -; CDR3: ASSRGSSYEQY
J: TRBJ1-5; V: TRBV28; size: few; CDR3: ASSLPVSSNQPQH
J: TRBJ2-7; V: TRBV6-5; size: -; CDR3: ASSPPGTPYEQY
J: TRBJ2-7; V: TRBV5-4; size: -; CDR3: ASSKTSGRAGYEQY
J: TRBJ1-1; V: TRBV7-8; size: -; CDR3: ASSLVQGILNTEAF
J: TRBJ1-2; V: TRBV19; size: -; CDR3: ASSIVGAVNVRGYT
J: TRBJ2-1; V: TRBV11-3; size: -; CDR3: ASSLAGRGRSDEQF
J: TRBJ2-3; V: TRBV2; size: -; CDR3: ASSGGGQGDTQY